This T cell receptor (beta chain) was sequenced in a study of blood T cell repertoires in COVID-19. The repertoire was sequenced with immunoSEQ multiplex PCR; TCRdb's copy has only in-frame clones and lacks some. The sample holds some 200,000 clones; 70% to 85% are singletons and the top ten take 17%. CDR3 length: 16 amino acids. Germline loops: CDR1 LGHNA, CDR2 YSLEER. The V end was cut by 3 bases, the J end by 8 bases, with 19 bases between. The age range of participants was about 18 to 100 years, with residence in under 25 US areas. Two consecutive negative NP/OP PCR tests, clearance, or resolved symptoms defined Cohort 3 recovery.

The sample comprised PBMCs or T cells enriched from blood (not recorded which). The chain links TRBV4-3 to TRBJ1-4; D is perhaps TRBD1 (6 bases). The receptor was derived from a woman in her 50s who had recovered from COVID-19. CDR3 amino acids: CASSHSSPQGKEKLFF. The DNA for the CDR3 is TGCGCCAGCAGCCACTCTTCGCCACAGGGAAAAGAAAAACTGTTTTTT.